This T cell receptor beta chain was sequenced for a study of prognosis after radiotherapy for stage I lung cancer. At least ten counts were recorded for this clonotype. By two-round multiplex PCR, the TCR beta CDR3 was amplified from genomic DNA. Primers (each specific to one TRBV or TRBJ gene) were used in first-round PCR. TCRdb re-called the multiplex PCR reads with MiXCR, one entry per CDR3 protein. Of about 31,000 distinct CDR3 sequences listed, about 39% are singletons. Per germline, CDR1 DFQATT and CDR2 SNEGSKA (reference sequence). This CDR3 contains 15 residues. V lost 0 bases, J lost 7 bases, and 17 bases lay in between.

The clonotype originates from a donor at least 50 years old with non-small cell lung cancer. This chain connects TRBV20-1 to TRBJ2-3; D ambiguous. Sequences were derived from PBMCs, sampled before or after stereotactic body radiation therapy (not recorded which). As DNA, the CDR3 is TGCAGTGCTAGAGATGGAATAGAACCAACCTATACGCAGTATTTT. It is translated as CSARDGIEPTYTQYF.